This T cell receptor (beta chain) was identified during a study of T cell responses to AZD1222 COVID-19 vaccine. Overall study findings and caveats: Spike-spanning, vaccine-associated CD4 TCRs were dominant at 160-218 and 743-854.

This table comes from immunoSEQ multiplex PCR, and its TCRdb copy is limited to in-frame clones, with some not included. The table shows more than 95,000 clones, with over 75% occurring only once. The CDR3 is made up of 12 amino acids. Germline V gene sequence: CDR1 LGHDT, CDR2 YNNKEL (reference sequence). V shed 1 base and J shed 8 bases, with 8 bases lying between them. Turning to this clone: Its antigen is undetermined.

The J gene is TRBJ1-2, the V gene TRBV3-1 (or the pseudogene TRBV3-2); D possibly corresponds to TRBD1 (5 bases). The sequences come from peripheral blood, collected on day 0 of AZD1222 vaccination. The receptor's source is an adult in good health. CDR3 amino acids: CASSQGGDGYTF. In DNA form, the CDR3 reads TGTGCCAGCAGCCAAGGGGGGGACGGCTACACCTTC.